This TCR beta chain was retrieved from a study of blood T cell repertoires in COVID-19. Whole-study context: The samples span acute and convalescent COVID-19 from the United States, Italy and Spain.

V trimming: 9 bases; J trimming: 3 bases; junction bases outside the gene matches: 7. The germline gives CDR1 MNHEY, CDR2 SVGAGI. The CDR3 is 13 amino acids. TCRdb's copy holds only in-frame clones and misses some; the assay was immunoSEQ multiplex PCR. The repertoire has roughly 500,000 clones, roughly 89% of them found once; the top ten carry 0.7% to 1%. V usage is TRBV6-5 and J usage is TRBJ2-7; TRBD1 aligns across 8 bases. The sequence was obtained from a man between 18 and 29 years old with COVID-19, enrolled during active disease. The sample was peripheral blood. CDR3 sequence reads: CASGRTGRYEQYF. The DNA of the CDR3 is TGTGCCAGTGGTCGGACAGGGCGCTACGAGCAGTACTTC.